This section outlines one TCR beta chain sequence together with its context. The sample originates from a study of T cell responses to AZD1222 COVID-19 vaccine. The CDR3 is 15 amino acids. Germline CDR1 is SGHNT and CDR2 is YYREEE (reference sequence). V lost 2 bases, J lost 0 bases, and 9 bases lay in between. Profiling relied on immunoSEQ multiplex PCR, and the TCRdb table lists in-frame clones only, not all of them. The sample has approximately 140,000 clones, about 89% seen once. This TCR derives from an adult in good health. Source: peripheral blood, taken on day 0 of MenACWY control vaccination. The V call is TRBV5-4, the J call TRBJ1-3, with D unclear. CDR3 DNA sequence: TGTGCCAGCAGCTTCCAGAGGTCCTCTGGAAACACCATATATTTT. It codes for CASSFQRSSGNTIYF.